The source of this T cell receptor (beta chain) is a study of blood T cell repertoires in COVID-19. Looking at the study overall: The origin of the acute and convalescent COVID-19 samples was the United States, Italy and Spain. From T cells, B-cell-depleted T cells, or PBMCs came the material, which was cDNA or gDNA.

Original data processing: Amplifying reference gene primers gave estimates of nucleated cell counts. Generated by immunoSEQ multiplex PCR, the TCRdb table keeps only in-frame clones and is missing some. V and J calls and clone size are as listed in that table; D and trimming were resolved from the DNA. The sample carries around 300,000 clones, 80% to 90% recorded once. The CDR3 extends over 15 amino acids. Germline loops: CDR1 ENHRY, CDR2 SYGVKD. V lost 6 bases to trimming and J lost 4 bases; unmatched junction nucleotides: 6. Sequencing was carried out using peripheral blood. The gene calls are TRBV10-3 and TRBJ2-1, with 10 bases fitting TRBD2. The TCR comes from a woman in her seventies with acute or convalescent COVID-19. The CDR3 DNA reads TGTGCCATCAGCGCTAGCGGGGGAGCATACAATGAGCAGTTCTTC. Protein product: CAISASGGAYNEQFF.